The 26 T cell receptor beta chains listed next were all sequenced from one sample in a study of cytomegalovirus exposure and HLA in healthy donors. PCR amplification relied on 60 Vbeta primers (plus 13 Jbeta primers). Profiled with immunoSEQ multiplex PCR; TCRdb holds only in-frame clones, not every one. The sample has 150,000 to 200,000 clones; approximately 81% are singletons. Sequenced input: PBMCs. The receptors were sampled from a boy aged 5-17 years in good health and CMV-seronegative.

The chain joins TRBV28 to TRBJ1-4; D remains unclear. The germline V and J ends were trimmed by 5 bases and 0 bases, with 13 bases remaining between them. CDR1 is MDHEN and CDR2 is SYDVKM in the germline V gene. The CDR3 extends over 16 amino acids. CDR3 amino acids: CASSPQDRATNEKLFF. CDR3 sequence (DNA): TGTGCCAGCAGTCCCCAAGATCGCGCAACTAATGAAAAACTGTTTTTT. Full variable domain (remainder filled in from reference TRBV28 and TRBJ1-4): DVKVTQSSRYLVKRTGEKVFLECVQDMDHENMFWYRQDPGLGLRLIYFSYDVKMKEKGDIPEGYSVSREKKERFSLILESASTNQTSMYLCASSPQDRATNEKLFFGSGTQLSVL.

The CDR3 region is CASSAITQQGRQHGYTF. In DNA form, the CDR3 reads TGTGCCAGCAGCGCTATCACTCAACAGGGGAGGCAACATGGCTACACCTTC. The rearrangement joins TRBV9 to TRBJ1-2; 7 bases fit TRBD1. The CDR3 has 17 residues. V trimming: 3 bases; J trimming: 6 bases; junction bases outside the gene matches: 17. CDR1 SGDLS and CDR2 YYNGEE come from the germline V gene.

The chain employs TRBV27 and TRBJ2-7, with 9 bases identical to TRBD2. Germline CDR1 reads MNHEY; CDR2 reads SMNVEV (reference sequence). V dropped 3 bases and J dropped 4; count of bases not matched to a gene: 7. The CDR3 is 15 amino acids. The CDR3 DNA follows: TGTGCCAGCAGTTTTGGTAGCGGGAGAGGGTACGAGCAGTACTTC. It is translated as CASSFGSGRGYEQYF.

The V and J genes are TRBV6-1 and TRBJ2-7; D possibly corresponds to TRBD1 (6 bases). The V end was cut by 0 bases, the J end by 1 base, with 7 bases between. The germline gives CDR1 MNHNS, CDR2 SASEGT. This CDR3 spans 14 amino acids. The CDR3 DNA sequence: TGTGCCAGCAGTGAAGCCGGGACATCCTACGAGCAGTACTTC. It specifies CASSEAGTSYEQYF.

This clone was counted only a few times. V and J are TRBV9 and TRBJ2-3; 9 nucleotides agree with TRBD2. This CDR3 comprises 15 residues. Germline lookup yields CDR1 SGDLS and CDR2 YYNGEE. Trimming removed 4 bases from V and 3 bases from J; junction bases left unmatched: 6. CDR3 nucleotide sequence: TGTGCCAGCAGCCCACAGGCGGGAGGGACAGATACGCAGTATTTT. It is translated as CASSPQAGGTDTQYF.

CDR3 nucleotides: TGTGCCAGCAGATCTCCGGGACAGGGGGTCACTGAAGCTTTCTTT. This gives the protein CASRSPGQGVTEAFF. The chain combines TRBV9 with TRBJ1-1, with 11 bases fitting TRBD1. The germline CDR1 and CDR2 sequences are SGDLS and YYNGEE. The ends lost 5 bases at V and 4 bases at J; junction bases unmatched: 7. The CDR3 is 15 residues long.

The V gene is TRBV27, the J gene TRBJ2-2; maybe TRBD1 (5 bases). The ends were cut back, 3 bases at V and 6 bases at J, with 8 bases in the middle. Per germline, CDR1 MNHEY and CDR2 SMNVEV (reference sequence). CDR3 length equals 13 residues. This CDR3 is CASSLYRPGELFF. CDR3 nucleotides: TGTGCCAGCAGTTTGTACAGGCCCGGGGAGCTGTTTTTT.

The chain uses TRBV4-3 and TRBJ1-4; 7 bases align to TRBD1. Trimming at V came to 4 bases and at J to 8 bases, leaving 10 bases not matched to a gene. This CDR3 has 15 amino acids. Per germline, CDR1 LGHNA and CDR2 YSLEER. DNA for the CDR3: TGCGCCAGCAGCCGACAGGGTGGGGTTGGGGAAAAACTGTTTTTT. Its translation is CASSRQGGVGEKLFF.

This chain connects TRBV11-3 to TRBJ1-1; D not certain. The CDR3 covers 12 residues. Deletions cut 5 bases from V and 2 bases from J, with 6 bases between. Germline assignment: CDR1 SGHNT and CDR2 YENEEA. The CDR3: CASSGGNTEAFF. The DNA of the CDR3 is TGTGCCAGCAGCGGAGGAAACACTGAAGCTTTCTTT.

The CDR3 is CASSPPAEGTEKLFF. The CDR3 DNA is TGTGCCAGCTCACCACCAGCGGAGGGCACTGAAAAACTGTTTTTT. The gene calls are TRBV18 and TRBJ1-4; D remains unclear. V dropped 0 bases and J dropped 7 bases, with 12 bases sitting between them. CDR3 size: 15 residues. In germline, CDR1 is KGHSH, CDR2 LQKENI.

The V call is TRBV29-1, the J call TRBJ1-2, with a possible D match to TRBD1 (5 bases). Germline CDR1 is SQVTM and CDR2 is ANQGSEA. CDR3 length: 12 residues. V was clipped by 3 bases and J by 6 bases, with 11 bases between them. The CDR3 loop is CSVEGRDNGYTF. As DNA, the CDR3 is TGCAGCGTTGAGGGCAGGGATAATGGCTACACCTTC.

V and J are TRBV7-9 and TRBJ2-7; TRBD1 aligns across 8 bases. The CDR3 runs 13 residues. Unmatched junction bases numbered 7, after V lost 7 bases and J lost 5 bases. Germline-derived CDR1 and CDR2 are SEHNR and FQNEAQ (reference sequence). DNA for the CDR3: TGTGCCAGCACCCCACAGGGGGTCCACGAGCAGTACTTC. Translation: CASTPQGVHEQYF.

On this clone itself: This sample also contains other DNA sequences that code for the same CDR3. The CDR3 sequence: CSAGQGEKLFF. DNA of the CDR3: TGCAGTGCTGGACAGGGGGAAAAACTGTTTTTT. This chain uses TRBV20-1 with TRBJ1-4; 9 positions match TRBD1. The trim removed 5 bases at V and 8 bases at J, leaving 0 bases unmatched. The germline V gene has CDR1 DFQATT and CDR2 SNEGSKA (reference sequence). The CDR3 contains 11 residues.

The chain recombines TRBV9 with TRBJ1-5; 7 bases are shared with TRBD1. The V gene's germline CDR1 is SGDLS and CDR2 YYNGEE. The CDR3 length is 14 residues. The J segment lost 9 bases and the V segment lost 4 bases, leaving 10 bases of the junction unmatched. CDR3 region: CASSSGQVQWPQHF. CDR3 nucleotides: TGTGCCAGCAGCTCAGGACAGGTGCAATGGCCCCAGCATTTT.

On this clone: Relative to the germline gene, one junction end is altered; a read error may explain this. The chain combines TRBV7-9 with TRBJ2-7; tentatively, D is TRBD1 (6 bases). CDR3 length equals 12 residues. Germline CDR1 and CDR2: SEHNR and FQNEAQ (reference sequence). The CDR3 here is CSSSLVRGQEYF. The DNA for the CDR3 is TGTTCCAGCAGCTTAGTTAGGGGACAAGAGTACTTC.

V gene TRBV29-1 combines with J gene TRBJ1-1; D is unclear. The CDR3 contains 13 residues. Germline V gives CDR1 SQVTM, CDR2 ANQGSEA. With 2 bases removed from V and 2 bases from J, the gap between germline ends came to 9 bases. The CDR3 bases are TGCAGCGTTGAACACATAGCTAACACTGAAGCTTTCTTT. Translation: CSVEHIANTEAFF.

The chain uses TRBV7-2 and TRBJ2-1; TRBD1 might be the D (6 bases). V gave up 2 bases and J gave up 8 bases, with 16 bases separating them. The CDR3 is 15 amino acids. Germline V gives CDR1 SGHTA, CDR2 FQGNSA. CDR3 nucleotide sequence: TGTGCCAGCAGCTTACAGGGGCCCCTGAGGTATGAGCAGTTCTTC. Its translation is CASSLQGPLRYEQFF.

The rearrangement joins TRBV9 to TRBJ2-1, with 7 bases that match TRBD2. This CDR3 spans 17 amino acids. Germline V gives CDR1 SGDLS, CDR2 YYNGEE. The V and J ends lost 0 bases and 0 bases, in that order; junction bases with no gene match: 6. DNA for the CDR3: TGTGCCAGCAGCGTAGAGCCGCGGGGGAGCTCCTACAATGAGCAGTTCTTC. As protein: CASSVEPRGSSYNEQFF.

This clone showed up just a few times. The chain is built from TRBV7-2 and TRBJ2-2, with TRBD2 identical over 8 bases. The CDR3 length is 19 residues. Looked up from germline, CDR1 is SGHTA and CDR2 is FQGNSA. After removal of 1 base from V and 0 bases from J, the junction contained 10 bases not matched to a gene. CDR3 in amino acids: CASSLGLRGAFANTGELFF. The CDR3 DNA reads as TGTGCCAGCAGCTTAGGTCTGCGGGGGGCCTTCGCGAACACCGGGGAGCTGTTTTTT.

The chain uses TRBV2 and TRBJ2-1; D is possibly TRBD1 (5 bases). Germline V CDR1 and CDR2: SNHLY, FYNNEI. This CDR3 comprises 13 residues. V lost 2 bases, J lost 9 bases, and 11 bases lay in between. This CDR3 reads CASSEHRSGEQFF. DNA for the CDR3: TGTGCCAGCAGTGAACACAGGTCGGGTGAGCAGTTCTTC. The full variable domain, completed using reference TRBV2 and TRBJ2-1, is EPEVTQTPSHQVTQMGQEVILRCVPISNHLYFYWYRQILGQKVEFLVSFYNNEISEKSEIFDDQFSVERPDGSNFTLKIRSTKLEDSAMYFCASSEHRSGEQFFGPGTRLTVL.

This chain joins TRBV7-6 and TRBJ2-7; 9 bases are a match to TRBD1. Trimming removed 7 bases from V and 3 bases from J; junction bases left unmatched: 10. The CDR3 length is 15 residues. Germline V gene data show CDR1 as SGHVS and CDR2 as FNYEAQ. CDR3: CASTSGWGQGYEQYF. The CDR3 DNA sequence: TGTGCCAGCACCTCGGGTTGGGGACAGGGCTACGAGCAGTACTTC.

The V and J genes are TRBV6-1 and TRBJ2-3; D not resolved. This CDR3 region has 11 residues. Between the trimmed V and J ends, which lost 7 bases and 0 bases, there was a span of 2 bases. Germline lookup yields CDR1 MNHNS and CDR2 SASEGT. The CDR3 region is CASTSTDTQYF. The CDR3 DNA reads as TGTGCCAGCACTAGCACAGATACGCAGTATTTT.

J is TRBJ2-2 and V is TRBV28, with a possible D match to TRBD2 (6 bases). Germline lookup yields CDR1 MDHEN and CDR2 SYDVKM. CDR3 length equals 15 residues. V was shortened by 4 bases and J by 8 bases, with 17 bases between the two germline ends. CDR3 amino acids: CASSSPSGRGGELFF. The CDR3 bases are TGTGCCAGCAGTTCTCCCTCTGGACGGGGGGGGGAGCTGTTTTTT.

This clone appeared a few times. The chain combines TRBV6-5 with TRBJ1-1; D might be TRBD1 (6 bases). This CDR3 spans 11 amino acids. The germline gives CDR1 MNHEY, CDR2 SVGAGI. With 8 bases removed from V and 6 bases from J, the gap between germline ends came to 10 bases. The CDR3 region has the DNA TGTGCCAGCGTCAGGGGATCTGAAGCTTTCTTT. It specifies CASVRGSEAFF.

V gene TRBV28 combines with J gene TRBJ2-7; a possible D gene is TRBD1 (5 bases). Looked up from germline, CDR1 is MDHEN and CDR2 is SYDVKM. This CDR3 is 14 amino acids long. V was trimmed by 6 bases and J by 4 bases, leaving 16 bases between them. The CDR3: CASRSTQGSYEQYF. In DNA, the CDR3 is TGTGCCAGCAGGTCGACGCAGGGCAGTTACGAGCAGTACTTC.

The chain recombines TRBV15 with TRBJ2-7; D perhaps matches TRBD2 (5 bases). Looked up from germline, CDR1 is LNHNV and CDR2 is YYDKDF (reference sequence). V gave up 5 bases and J gave up 1 base, with 12 bases separating them. The CDR3 runs to 14 residues. Here the CDR3 DNA reads TGTGCCACCAGCGGTAAAGGACTTTCCTACGAGCAGTACTTC. Amino acids: CATSGKGLSYEQYF.